One and the same sample provided the 6 T cell receptor beta chains below, sequenced in a study of cytomegalovirus exposure and HLA in healthy donors. Primers: 60 Vbeta forward and 13 Jbeta reverse. Data came from immunoSEQ multiplex PCR; TCRdb stores just in-frame clones and leaves some out. Among about 110,000 clones, approximately 79% were seen once, and the ten largest hold 3.1%. The sample consisted of PBMCs. Source of these receptors: a woman aged 40 to 49 in good health and CMV-seronegative.

The rearrangement uses TRBV11-2 and TRBJ1-3; maybe TRBD1 (6 bases). The CDR3 covers 20 residues. Germline CDR1 and CDR2: SGHAT and FQNNGV. V gave up 0 bases and J gave up 0 bases, with 21 bases separating them. The CDR3 DNA is TGTGCCAGCAGCTTAGAACCCGGTCCCCGACAGGACTCCTCTGGAAACACCATATATTTT. This translates into CASSLEPGPRQDSSGNTIYF.

V and J are TRBV12-2 and TRBJ1-5; the D segment call TRBD1 is taken from the table without a DNA check. TRBV12-2 is termed a pseudogene. This CDR3 is built from 20 residues. DNA for the CDR3: TGTGCAAGTCGTCGATACCCGGGACAGGGGGACTCAAAGCGCAATCAGCCCCAGCATTTT. It codes for CASRRYPGQGDSKRNQPQHF.

The chain is built from TRBV5-6 and TRBJ1-2; D is undetermined. Trimming removed 2 bases at V and 4 bases at J, with 15 bases between. The CDR3 is 15 residues long. Per germline, CDR1 SGHDT and CDR2 YYEEEE. The CDR3 nucleotides read TGTGCCAGCAGCTTAGGCAGGCACCCTTCCTATGGCTACACCTTC. It translates to CASSLGRHPSYGYTF.

This rearrangement joins TRBV2 to TRBJ2-5; 7 positions match TRBD2. After removal of 6 bases from V and 0 bases from J, the junction contained 4 bases not matched to a gene. This CDR3 spans 14 amino acids. Per germline, CDR1 SNHLY and CDR2 FYNNEI. The DNA for the CDR3 is TGTGCCAGCAGGGGGGGGGAGTACCAAGAGACCCAGTACTTC. Protein sequence: CASRGGEYQETQYF.

The CDR3 loop is CASLRERDTEAFF. The CDR3 DNA follows: TGTGCCAGCCTAAGGGAGCGCGACACTGAAGCTTTCTTT. The chain couples TRBV19 to TRBJ1-1; D is unresolved. The V gene's germline CDR1 is LNHDA and CDR2 SQIVND (reference sequence). The CDR3 has 13 amino acids. V dropped 9 bases and J dropped 3 bases, with 14 bases sitting between them.

This clone was seen a handful of times. The genes are TRBV7-2 and TRBJ2-1; 10 bases line up with TRBD2. Germline-derived CDR1 and CDR2 are SGHTA and FQGNSA. The CDR3 is 17 residues long. Trimming took 7 bases from V and 3 from J; bases not matched to a gene: 12. CDR3 in amino acids: CASKWASGSMGYNEQFF. For the CDR3, the DNA is TGTGCCAGCAAGTGGGCTAGCGGGAGTATGGGCTACAATGAGCAGTTCTTC. Full variable domain (outside the CDR3, taken from reference TRBV7-2 and TRBJ2-1): GAGVSQSPSNKVTEKGKDVELRCDPISGHTALYWYRQSLGQGLEFLIYFQGNSAPDKSGLPSDRFSAERTGGSVSTLTIQRTQQEDSAVYLCASKWASGSMGYNEQFFGPGTRLTVL.